One sample yielded the 23 T cell receptor beta chains listed below, sequenced in a study of tumor-infiltrating lymphocytes in primary liver carcinoma. Co-extracted RNA and DNA came from 20-30 mg of unsorted bulk tissue. TCR beta cDNA came from about 0.55 ug total RNA, primed with a constant-region primer. Nested multiplex PCR, run for three rounds with slightly modified ARM-PCR, yielded TCR beta libraries. Primers for the first two PCR rounds were TRBV1-TRBV30 forward primers and a C-beta reverse primer (around 11 cycles per round). A single record per CDR3 protein comes from TCRdb applying MiXCR to the multiplex PCR reads. The sample has 40,000 to 55,000 distinct CDR3 sequences, about two thirds seen once; the top ten hold less than 30%. The specimen was liver tumor tissue from sampling region 5. Subset specified: tumor region T5, tumor centre. The receptors come from a man aged 40-49 years with primary liver carcinoma and hepatitis B virus infection.

This clonotype was recorded at least ten times. The chain couples TRBV28 to TRBJ2-1, with D perhaps TRBD2 (6 bases). Germline V gene lookup returns CDR1 MDHEN and CDR2 SYDVKM. This CDR3 spans 14 amino acids. Trimming took off 4 bases at V and 6 bases at J, with 13 bases between the two ends. The CDR3 DNA reads as TGTGCCAGCAGTTCCCCGGGACTCTTCAATGAGCAGTTCTTC. Residues: CASSSPGLFNEQFF. The variable domain in full, with the rest retrieved from reference TRBV28 and TRBJ2-1, is DVKVTQSSRYLVKRTGEKVFLECVQDMDHENMFWYRQDPGLGLRLIYFSYDVKMKEKGDIPEGYSVSREKKERFSLILESASTNQTSMYLCASSSPGLFNEQFFGPGTRLTVL.

Remarks on this clonotype: At one boundary the junction diverges from the germline segment, which might be a read error. The V call is TRBV4-2, the J call TRBJ2-2; the D is unclear. CDR3 size: 16 residues. Germline values: CDR1 LGHNA, CDR2 YNFKEQ. In DNA, the CDR3 is TGTGCCAGCAGCCAAGCGCCGAAGACCGGCACCAGGGAGCTGTTTTTT. Its translation is CASSQAPKTGTRELFF.

Concerning this clonotype: A junction end diverges from the germline sequence, so it may reflect a read error. The chain carries TRBV11-2 and TRBJ2-3, with 15 bases identical to TRBD2. Per the germline V gene, CDR1 is SGHAT and CDR2 is FQNNGV. This CDR3 contains 24 residues. The CDR3 spells CASSLTPTPSGLAGGPSEAGYAVF. The CDR3 nucleotides read TGTGCCAGCAGCTTAACCCCCACCCCAAGCGGACTAGCGGGAGGGCCGTCCGAGGCGGGATACGCAGTATTT.

As regards this clonotype: A much larger clone is a single base away; this may be a read error. It is likely a read error, because the conserved phenylalanine at the end of the CDR3 is missing. The V call is TRBV29-1, the J call TRBJ2-3; D gene uncertain. V was shortened by 4 bases and J by 4 bases, with 12 bases between the two germline ends. The germline V gene has CDR1 SQVTM and CDR2 ANQGSEA. This CDR3 contains 13 residues. The CDR3 DNA follows: TGCAGCGTTGGCCCACCAGGCGCAGATACGCAGTATCTT. This sequence encodes CSVGPPGADTQYL.

Note on this clonotype: Likely a read error: the CDR3 ends without its conserved phenylalanine or tryptophan. This chain connects TRBV13 to TRBJ2-5; TRBD2 matches 11 bases. The V gene's germline CDR1 is PRHDT and CDR2 FYEKMQ (reference sequence). The CDR3 totals 15 residues. CDR3 residues: CVSSLLAGVGEAQYL. CDR3 sequence (DNA): TGTGTCAGCAGCTTACTAGCGGGAGTGGGAGAGGCCCAGTACCTC.

Note on this clonotype: Its ends do not fully match the called genes, so a read error is possible. The chain employs TRBV6-5 and TRBJ2-1, with 9 bases matching TRBD2. The germline CDR1 and CDR2 sequences are MNHEY and SVGAGI. The CDR3 is 20 amino acids. CDR3 sequence: CASSYSIVRLAGRRYNEQFF. CDR3 coding DNA: TGTGCCAGCAGTTACTCTATAGTACGCCTAGCGGGACGAAGGTATAATGAACAGTTCTTC.

Comment on this clonotype: The germline gene is not matched at one end of the junction; a read error may be the cause. The rearrangement joins TRBV5-1 to TRBJ1-5; 8 nucleotides agree with TRBD1. This CDR3 is built from 15 residues. Germline V gives CDR1 SGHRS, CDR2 YFSETQ. CDR3 in DNA: TGCGCCAGCAGCTTGGATACAGGGGGAAGTCAGCCCCATCATTTT. Encoded protein: CASSLDTGGSQPHHF. The variable domain in full, completed from reference TRBV5-1 and TRBJ1-5, reads KAGVTQTPRYLIKTRGQQVTLSCSPISGHRSVSWYQQTPGQGLQFLFEYFSETQRNKGNFPGRFSGRQFSNSRSEMNVSTLELGDSALYLCASSLDTGGSQPHHFGDGTRLSIL.

Remarks on this clonotype: One junction end disagrees with the germline gene, perhaps due to a read error. CDR3 in amino acids: CASSQELAGSYELYF. The CDR3 coding sequence is TGCGCCAGCAGCCAAGAGTTAGCGGGGTCCTACGAGCTGTATTTC. V is TRBV4-1 and J is TRBJ2-7, with 8 bases lining up with TRBD2. In germline, CDR1 is MGHRA, CDR2 YSYEKL. The CDR3 loop spans 15 amino acids.

There are many counts of this clonotype. The rearrangement links TRBV28 to TRBJ2-1; D possibly corresponds to TRBD1 (6 bases). Germline CDR1 is MDHEN and CDR2 is SYDVKM. The CDR3 is made up of 17 amino acids. V was clipped by 6 bases and J by 3 bases, with 21 bases between them. The CDR3 loop reads CASSPSFGRGNYNEQFF. CDR3 coding DNA: TGTGCCAGCAGCCCCTCTTTCGGAAGGGGGAACTACAATGAGCAGTTCTTC. The full variable domain, rest sourced from reference TRBV28 and TRBJ2-1, is DVKVTQSSRYLVKRTGEKVFLECVQDMDHENMFWYRQDPGLGLRLIYFSYDVKMKEKGDIPEGYSVSREKKERFSLILESASTNQTSMYLCASSPSFGRGNYNEQFFGPGTRLTVL.

A word on this clonotype: A much bigger clone sits one base away, suggesting this may be a read error. This chain connects TRBV5-1 to TRBJ2-1; the D gene is possibly TRBD1 (6 bases). CDR1 SGHRS and CDR2 YFSETQ come from the germline V gene. The CDR3 contains 13 residues. The CDR3 region is CPSSPNTGNEQFF. CDR3 DNA: TGCCCCAGCAGCCCCAATACAGGGAATGAGCAGTTCTTC.

The chain recombines TRBV19 with TRBJ1-5; the D is unclear. The CDR3 runs to 12 residues. V lost 2 bases and J lost 8, with 7 bases in between. Germline-derived CDR1 and CDR2 are LNHDA and SQIVND (reference sequence). CDR3 loop: CASSIQTEPQHF. The CDR3 bases are TGTGCCAGTAGTATACAGACTGAGCCCCAGCATTTT.

This chain links TRBV4-2 with TRBJ2-5; 7 bases match TRBD2. The CDR3 loop spans 16 amino acids. The V gene's germline CDR1 is LGHNA and CDR2 YNFKEQ. Germline trimming cut 3 bases from V and 4 bases from J; bases unmatched to any gene: 11. CDR3 residues: CASSHDWRLAVETQYF. The CDR3 coding sequence is TGTGCCAGCAGCCATGATTGGAGACTAGCCGTAGAGACCCAGTACTTC.

This clonotype has more than one count but fewer than ten. The chain uses TRBV7-9 and TRBJ2-7; tentatively, D is TRBD2 (6 bases). Germline V lookup: CDR1 SEHNR, CDR2 FQNEAQ (reference sequence). The CDR3 covers 18 residues. The ends were cut back, 4 bases at V and 4 bases at J, with 26 bases in the middle. The CDR3 DNA sequence: TGTGCCAGCAGCTCAAGTCGATCGGGGACTGGGGGAATATACGAGCAGTACTTC. This encodes CASSSSRSGTGGIYEQYF.

Turning to this clonotype: A read error may produce the germline difference seen at one junction end. This chain links TRBV13 with TRBJ1-1, with no clear D. Germline lookup yields CDR1 PRHDT and CDR2 FYEKMQ (reference sequence). This CDR3 has 13 residues. The CDR3: CANSLTQSTEAFF. The CDR3 nucleotides read TGTGCCAACAGCTTAACGCAAAGCACTGAAGCTTTCTTT. Together with reference TRBV13 and TRBJ1-1, the CDR3 gives the full variable domain: AAGVIQSPRHLIKEKRETATLKCYPIPRHDTVYWYQQGPGQDPQFLISFYEKMQSDKGSIPDRFSAQQFSDYHSELNMSSLELGDSALYFCANSLTQSTEAFFGQGTRLTVV.

With respect to this clonotype: An end of the junction differs from the germline gene, which may be a read error. The V call is TRBV10-1, the J call TRBJ2-5; 9 nucleotides align to TRBD2. The CDR3 is made up of 16 amino acids. CDR1 is WNHNN, CDR2 SYGVQD, per germline (reference sequence). The CDR3 DNA reads TGCGCCAGCAGTGAGTCTAGCGGGAGAGGTCTAGAGACCCATTACTTC. Amino acids: CASSESSGRGLETHYF.

This clonotype was seen once. The rearrangement links TRBV11-3 to TRBJ2-7; 8 bases map to TRBD1. J gave up 7 bases and V 2 bases, and 10 bases lay outside the gene matches. Germline values: CDR1 SGHNT, CDR2 YENEEA. The CDR3 spans 15 residues. CDR3 sequence reads: CASSLHAGGGYEQYF. The CDR3 DNA sequence: TGTGCCAGCAGCTTACATGCAGGGGGCGGCTATGAGCAGTACTTC.

Of note for this clonotype: Since a much larger clone is just one base distant, this may be a read error. V usage is TRBV30 and J usage is TRBJ2-3; D uncertain. V lost 4 bases, J lost 4 bases, and 12 bases lay in between. The germline CDR1 and CDR2 sequences are GTSNPN and SVGIG (reference sequence). The CDR3 sequence is 13 residues long. CDR3 in amino acids: CAWNPGSADTQYF. CDR3 in DNA: TGTGCCTGGAACCCGGGCTCCGCAGATACGCAGTATTTT. Together with reference TRBV30 and TRBJ2-3, the CDR3 gives the full variable domain: SQTIHQWPATLVQPVGSPLSLECTVEGTSNPNLYWYRQAAGRGLQLLFYSVGIGQISSEVPQNLSASRPQDRQFILSSKKLLLSDSGFYLCAWNPGSADTQYFGPGTRLTVL.

This clonotype was seen just once. One end of the junction varies from germline; a read error may be responsible. V is TRBV7-8 and J is TRBJ2-1; 7 bases fit TRBD2. The germline V gene has CDR1 SGHVS and CDR2 FQNEAQ. The CDR3 spans 16 residues. CDR3 nucleotides: TGTGCTAGCAGCTTAGGGGAGGGGAGGGCCTACAATGAGCAGTTCTTC. Protein product: CASSLGEGRAYNEQFF.

The chain recombines TRBV2 with TRBJ1-4; D not resolved. Germline V gene sequence: CDR1 SNHLY, CDR2 FYNNEI. The CDR3 contains 13 residues. Trimming stripped 3 bases from V and 16 bases from J, with 18 bases between. The CDR3 region is CASSDEGWDKGFF. The CDR3 DNA reads TGTGCCAGCAGTGACGAAGGTTGGGATAAGGGGTTTTTT.

Details on this clonotype: An end of the junction differs from the germline gene, which may be a read error. The chain carries TRBV10-3 and TRBJ2-1; TRBD2 is a possible D gene (6 bases). The length of the CDR3 is 15 residues. Germline assignment: CDR1 ENHRY and CDR2 SYGVKD. DNA of the CDR3: TGTCCCATCAGATCAGGACGGGGGACCTACAATGGGCAGTTCTTC. Translating it yields CPIRSGRGTYNGQFF.

This chain connects TRBV20-1 to TRBJ1-6; TRBD1 matches at 8 bases. The V gene end was trimmed by 2 bases and the J gene end by 7 bases; junction bases not matched to a gene: 7. The germline CDR1 and CDR2 sequences are DFQATT and SNEGSKA (reference sequence). The CDR3 has 15 residues. In nucleotides, the CDR3 is TGCAGTGCTAGATCCCCTGACAGGGGCAATTCACCCCTCCACTTT. Translation: CSARSPDRGNSPLHF.

To note about this clonotype: A much larger clone sits a single nucleotide away, making a read error possible. The genes are TRBV5-1 and TRBJ2-7, with no clear D. Germline V lookup: CDR1 SGHRS, CDR2 YFSETQ. This CDR3 contains 14 residues. The CDR3 spells CASSLGPLSYEEYF. Written as DNA, the CDR3 is TGCGCCAGCAGCTTGGGACCCCTCTCCTACGAGGAGTACTTC. Full variable domain (rest looked up from reference TRBV5-1 and TRBJ2-7): KAGVTQTPRYLIKTRGQQVTLSCSPISGHRSVSWYQQTPGQGLQFLFEYFSETQRNKGNFPGRFSGRQFSNSRSEMNVSTLELGDSALYLCASSLGPLSYEEYFGPGTRLTVT.

To note about this clonotype: Its ends do not fully match the called genes, so a read error is possible. The chain joins TRBV11-1 to TRBJ2-7; 8 positions agree with TRBD1. Germline values: CDR1 SGHAT, CDR2 FQDESV (reference sequence). This CDR3 has 13 amino acids. The CDR3 loop reads CAISLRTGNGQYF. The DNA of the CDR3 is TGTGCCATCAGCTTAAGGACAGGGAACGGGCAGTACTTC.